The clone carrying this T cell receptor beta chain was recorded many times. Its antigen is unknown. The J segment lost 3 bases and the V segment lost 6 bases, leaving 5 bases of the junction unmatched. The CDR3 runs to 13 residues. Germline assignment: CDR1 SQVTM and CDR2 ANQGSEA. This entry belongs to a study of read filtering for tumor transcriptome and immune sequencing. For the study at large: The cohort had some 16 men and approximately 15 women aged about 47 to 80, mean about 72 years. Per sample, TCR-region reads ranged about 4 to 11 million by IR-seq, about 85 to 1,400 by RNA-seq. Findings and limits, study-wide: The sorted CD138-negative fraction was a mixed bone marrow immune population, not purified T cells.

At the time of active disease, bone marrow was collected from every patient. This library used roughly 370 ng RNA and molecular barcoded adaptors spanning alpha/delta and beta/gamma chains. TCRdb reanalysed the reads using MiXCR and keeps one entry per CDR3 protein. The sample includes under 35,000 distinct CDR3 sequences, 18% seen only once; the top ten take approximately 16%. The receptor was derived from a donor at least 40 years old with multiple myeloma. The specimen was a population of CD138-negative cells sorted from bone marrow. The rearrangement links TRBV29-1 to TRBJ2-1, with 7 positions matching TRBD1. This CDR3 reads CSVETGNYNEQFF. CDR3 nucleotide sequence: TGCAGCGTGGAGACAGGGAACTACAATGAGCAGTTCTTC.